This T cell receptor beta chain was identified during a study of blood T cell repertoires in COVID-19. Study as a whole: Researchers got acute and convalescent COVID-19 samples from the United States, Italy and Spain. PBMCs, B-cell-depleted T cells, or T cells were the source of the cDNA or gDNA that made up the material.

Assay: immunoSEQ multiplex PCR; the TCRdb copy retains only in-frame clones and omits some. This table has about 24,000 clones, 75% to 90% appearing once. With 0 bases clipped from V and 1 base from J, the junction kept 2 bases outside the gene matches. Germline CDR1 reads SGHVS; CDR2 reads FQNEAQ. The CDR3 totals 16 residues. This clone was found a few times. Input material: peripheral blood. J is TRBJ2-5 and V is TRBV7-8, with 10 positions matching TRBD1. The sequence was collected from a human donor with acute or convalescent COVID-19. The donor label of this sample is uncertain. The CDR3 sequence: CASSLARTGGQETQYF. CDR3 DNA: TGTGCCAGCAGCTTAGCTAGGACAGGGGGCCAAGAGACCCAGTACTTC.